The 16 T cell receptor beta chains reported below all come from one sample, sequenced in a study of brain T cells in children with intractable seizures. Time point specified: blood from clinic visit 5 months post-surgery; TSC patient then seizure free. This table comes from immunoSEQ multiplex PCR, and its TCRdb copy is limited to in-frame clones, with some not included. The repertoire includes about 340,000 clones, 85% to 95% of them detected once, and 5.7% sits in the top ten. Specimen: peripheral blood, collected more than 4 months after surgery. Receptor source: a boy under two years old with tuberous sclerosis and intractable seizures.

This chain links TRBV4-1 with TRBJ2-7; D unclear. The CDR3 spans 12 residues. The germline gives CDR1 MGHRA, CDR2 YSYEKL. The V and J ends lost 0 bases and 9 bases respectively, with 9 bases between them. This CDR3 is CASSQDPSSQYF. In DNA form, the CDR3 reads TGCGCCAGCAGCCAAGATCCGAGTTCGCAGTACTTC.

The rearrangement joins TRBV6-2 or TRBV6-3 to TRBJ2-7, with 10 bases fitting TRBD1. CDR1 and CDR2 from the germline V gene are MNHEY and SVGEGT. This CDR3 is 14 amino acids long. The V gene end was trimmed by 1 base and the J gene end by 5 bases; junction bases not matched to a gene: 2. CDR3 DNA sequence: TGTGCCAGCAGTTACTTGGGACAGGGGAACGAGCAGTACTTC. The encoded protein is CASSYLGQGNEQYF.

The rearrangement links TRBV11-3 to TRBJ2-7; no firm D call. The V and J ends lost 5 bases and 2 bases respectively, with 7 bases between them. This CDR3 has 12 residues. Per germline, CDR1 SGHNT and CDR2 YENEEA. CDR3 amino acids: CASSPDAYEQYF. CDR3 coding DNA: TGTGCCAGCAGCCCGGACGCCTACGAGCAGTACTTC.

The gene calls are TRBV10-3 and TRBJ1-1; no clear D gene. The CDR3 length is 14 residues. Per germline, CDR1 ENHRY and CDR2 SYGVKD. Trimming removed 2 bases from V and 0 bases from J, with 7 bases in between. CDR3 loop: CAISEGSMNTEAFF. In nucleotides, the CDR3 is TGTGCCATCAGTGAGGGCAGTATGAACACTGAAGCTTTCTTT.

This chain joins TRBV27 and TRBJ2-5; D gene uncertain. Trimming took 8 bases from V and 1 from J, leaving 8 bases between them. The CDR3 runs to 12 residues. Germline-derived CDR1 and CDR2 are MNHEY and SMNVEV (reference sequence). The chain's CDR3 is CASGQLQETQYF. The CDR3 region has the DNA TGTGCCAGCGGTCAGCTCCAAGAGACCCAGTACTTC.

The rearrangement uses TRBV12-5 and TRBJ2-7, with TRBD2 as a possible D gene (6 bases). The V end lost 1 base, the J end lost 8 bases, and 12 bases lay between the germline ends. The CDR3 has 13 amino acids. In germline, CDR1 is LGHNT, CDR2 FRNRAP. Written as DNA, the CDR3 is TGTGCTAGTGGTTTGGGCGGGGAGAGCAAGCAGTACTTC. This encodes CASGLGGESKQYF.

The chain is built from TRBV27 and TRBJ1-4; 9 bases fit TRBD1. The V gene's germline CDR1 is MNHEY and CDR2 SMNVEV (reference sequence). The J segment lost 3 bases and the V segment lost 4 bases, leaving 0 bases of the junction unmatched. The CDR3 consists of 14 residues. The chain's CDR3 is CASSWDRANEKLFF. As DNA, the CDR3 is TGTGCCAGCAGTTGGGACAGGGCTAATGAAAAACTGTTTTTT.

The chain recombines TRBV11-2 with TRBJ1-2; no clear D. The germline V gene has CDR1 SGHAT and CDR2 FQNNGV. The CDR3 has 13 residues. V dropped 5 bases and J dropped 8 bases, with 15 bases sitting between them. CDR3 sequence: CASSQSQFQGYTF. The CDR3 DNA reads as TGTGCCAGCAGCCAAAGCCAATTCCAAGGCTACACCTTC.

The J gene is TRBJ1-5, the V gene TRBV4-1, with 8 positions matching TRBD1. Germline-derived CDR1 and CDR2 are MGHRA and YSYEKL. This CDR3 is built from 16 residues. The V gene end was trimmed by 2 bases and the J gene end by 2 bases; junction bases not matched to a gene: 5. DNA for the CDR3: TGCGCCAGCAGCCAAAGTCCGACAGGGGGCAATCAGCCCCAGCATTTT. Translation: CASSQSPTGGNQPQHF.

The chain carries TRBV27 and TRBJ2-3, with 14 positions matching TRBD2. Germline V gene sequence: CDR1 MNHEY, CDR2 SMNVEV (reference sequence). CDR3 length equals 15 residues. The ends lost 8 bases at V and 6 bases at J; junction bases unmatched: 7. CDR3 DNA: TGTGCCAGCGGGACTAGCGGGGGAGGCTGGGATACGCAGTATTTT. Amino acid sequence: CASGTSGGGWDTQYF.

The rearrangement uses TRBV5-4 and TRBJ2-1, with D unclear. Germline-derived CDR1 and CDR2 are SGHNT and YYREEE (reference sequence). The CDR3 totals 16 residues. Deletions cut 4 bases from V and 0 bases from J, with 14 bases between. The CDR3 nucleotides are TGTGCCAGCAGCCCCGACTTGATCATCTCCTACAATGAGCAGTTCTTC. Amino acids: CASSPDLIISYNEQFF.

V usage is TRBV2 and J usage is TRBJ1-6; possible D gene TRBD1, 6 bases. This CDR3 has 21 residues. With 3 bases removed from V and 9 bases from J, the gap between germline ends came to 33 bases. The germline V gene has CDR1 SNHLY and CDR2 FYNNEI. The CDR3, as DNA: TGTGCCAGCAGTGACAGGGGTAGGGGAGCTCATTTTCCTAGGTCCATTTCACCCCTCCACTTT. It translates to CASSDRGRGAHFPRSISPLHF. The whole variable domain, filled in from reference TRBV2 and TRBJ1-6, reads EPEVTQTPSHQVTQMGQEVILRCVPISNHLYFYWYRQILGQKVEFLVSFYNNEISEKSEIFDDQFSVERPDGSNFTLKIRSTKLEDSAMYFCASSDRGRGAHFPRSISPLHFGNGTRLTVT.

V and J are TRBV12-3 or TRBV12-4 and TRBJ1-4; D unclear. The ends were cut back, 1 base at V and 7 bases at J, with 4 bases in the middle. The CDR3 is 12 residues long. In DNA, the CDR3 is TGTGCCAGCAGTTTAGTAGGTGAAAAACTGTTTTTT. This encodes CASSLVGEKLFF.

This clone was seen only once. CDR3 DNA sequence: TGTGCCAGCAGCTTAGATAAGGCTGGGGCTTTCTTT. Encoded protein: CASSLDKAGAFF. The chain joins TRBV11-3 to TRBJ1-1; D gene ambiguous. CDR3 length: 12 amino acids. The germline CDR1 and CDR2 sequences are SGHNT and YENEEA. V was pared by 0 bases and J by 11 bases, with 10 bases between.

The rearrangement uses TRBV5-8 and TRBJ1-2; D is unresolved. The ends were cut back, 1 base at V and 0 bases at J, with 10 bases in the middle. Per the germline V gene, CDR1 is SGHTS and CDR2 is YDEGEE. The length of the CDR3 is 15 residues. The CDR3 loop is CASSLHWTANYGYTF. CDR3 DNA sequence: TGTGCCAGCAGCTTGCACTGGACGGCTAACTATGGCTACACCTTC.

V is TRBV27 and J is TRBJ2-1; 10 positions match TRBD2. Germline V lookup: CDR1 MNHEY, CDR2 SMNVEV (reference sequence). The V segment lost 5 bases and the J segment 8 bases; nucleotides outside the gene matches: 12. This CDR3 spans 16 amino acids. The DNA for the CDR3 is TGTGCCAGCAGTCACGATCTAGCGGGAGATGTGGATGAGCAGTTCTTC. Translating it yields CASSHDLAGDVDEQFF.